Listed here are 32 T cell receptor beta chains from one sample, sequenced in a study of control samples from healthy donors and cancer patients. Profiling relied on immunoSEQ multiplex PCR, and the TCRdb table lists in-frame clones only, not all of them. Of roughly 30,000 clones in the sample, roughly 85% are singletons; the top ten hold under 5%. The specimen was formalin-fixed, paraffin-embedded tissue. The receptors here all came from a female donor with melanoma.

The table lists this clone with a few counts. V and J are TRBV18 and TRBJ2-5; D possibly uses TRBD1 or TRBD2 (6 bases each). The CDR3 is 14 amino acids. Germline assignment: CDR1 KGHSH and CDR2 LQKENI. Trimming shortened V by 2 bases and J by 3 bases, and 10 bases separated the two germline ends. CDR3 bases: TGTGCCAGCTCACCATCTAGGGGGGAAGAGACCCAGTACTTC. This sequence encodes CASSPSRGEETQYF.

J is TRBJ1-3 and V is TRBV2, with D unresolved. Trimming cost V 10 bases and J 0 bases, with 4 bases left between them. The CDR3 consists of 11 residues. CDR1 is SNHLY and CDR2 is FYNNEI in the germline V gene. CDR3 loop: CANLSGNTIYF. In DNA form, the CDR3 reads TGTGCCAACCTCTCTGGAAACACCATATATTTT. Using reference TRBV2 and TRBJ1-3 for the parts outside the CDR3, the full variable domain is EPEVTQTPSHQVTQMGQEVILRCVPISNHLYFYWYRQILGQKVEFLVSFYNNEISEKSEIFDDQFSVERPDGSNFTLKIRSTKLEDSAMYFCANLSGNTIYFGEGSWLTVV.

The J gene is TRBJ2-7, the V gene TRBV10-3; D is possibly TRBD2 (5 bases). The CDR3 totals 13 residues. The germline V gene encodes CDR1 ENHRY and CDR2 SYGVKD. V lost 1 base, J lost 6 bases, and 10 bases lay in between. CDR3 region: CAISEYIEGEQYF. For the CDR3, the DNA is TGTGCCATCAGTGAGTATATAGAGGGCGAGCAGTACTTC.

This clone was seen only a few times. The chain couples TRBV29-1 to TRBJ1-1, with D perhaps TRBD1 (5 bases). Germline V lookup: CDR1 SQVTM, CDR2 ANQGSEA. This CDR3 comprises 15 residues. V was clipped by 5 bases and J by 5 bases, with 21 bases between them. DNA for the CDR3: TGCAGCGTTTATTGGACACCCATGGGCGGTACTGAAGCTTTCTTT. It codes for CSVYWTPMGGTEAFF.

The V call is TRBV5-1, the J call TRBJ2-3; 8 positions agree with TRBD2. The CDR3 has 12 amino acids. Germline CDR1 SGHRS, CDR2 YFSETQ. Germline trimming cut 4 bases from V and 8 bases from J; bases unmatched to any gene: 3. CDR3 DNA sequence: TGCGCCAGCAGCCCGGGGGGGGCTACGCAGTATTTT. It translates to CASSPGGATQYF.

CDR3 protein: CASSESLKFF. The DNA for the CDR3 is TGTGCCAGCAGTGAATCCTTAAAGTTCTTC. The chain links TRBV2 to TRBJ2-1; D unclear. The CDR3 loop spans 10 amino acids. The V gene's germline CDR1 is SNHLY and CDR2 FYNNEI. V was pared by 2 bases and J by 14 bases, with 7 bases between.

V usage is TRBV7-2 and J usage is TRBJ1-1; D is ambiguous. Germline assignment: CDR1 SGHTA and CDR2 FQGNSA. The V end was cut by 0 bases, the J end by 5 bases, with 7 bases between. This CDR3 contains 13 residues. The CDR3 DNA sequence: TGTGCCAGCAGCTTAGCAGGGAGGACTGAAGCTTTCTTT. Translated: CASSLAGRTEAFF.

V and J are TRBV2 and TRBJ1-2; maybe TRBD1 (6 bases). Germline V CDR1 and CDR2: SNHLY, FYNNEI. V lost 7 bases, J lost 6 bases, and 9 bases lay in between. The CDR3 contains 11 residues. DNA for the CDR3: TGTGCCAGCAACTACAGGGATGGCTACACCTTC. This codes for CASNYRDGYTF.

CDR3 nucleotide sequence: TGTGCCAGCTCACCAAACTACCTAGACAATGAGCAGTTCTTC. It translates to CASSPNYLDNEQFF. The chain employs TRBV18 and TRBJ2-1; D remains unclear. Germline V lookup: CDR1 KGHSH, CDR2 LQKENI. The CDR3 totals 14 residues. The germline V and J ends were trimmed by 2 bases and 5 bases, with 10 bases remaining between them. Supplemented by reference TRBV18 and TRBJ2-1, the full variable domain reads NAGVMQNPRHLVRRRGQEARLRCSPMKGHSHVYWYRQLPEEGLKFMVYLQKENIIDESGMPKERFSAEFPKEGPSILRIQQVVRGDSAAYFCASSPNYLDNEQFFGPGTRLTVL.

The chain recombines TRBV6-1 with TRBJ2-1; D not resolved. V shed 2 bases and J shed 0 bases, with 11 bases lying between them. Germline V lookup: CDR1 MNHNS, CDR2 SASEGT. The CDR3 is made up of 16 amino acids. CDR3 DNA sequence: TGTGCCAGCAGTGAAAGTTTTTGGAGCTCCTACAATGAGCAGTTCTTC. Protein product: CASSESFWSSYNEQFF.

This clone was counted a single time. The V and J genes are TRBV7-2 and TRBJ2-7, with 8 bases matching TRBD1. CDR3 size: 13 residues. From germline, CDR1 is SGHTA and CDR2 FQGNSA. V shed 5 bases and J 2 bases; nucleotides not matched to a gene: 2. CDR3 DNA sequence: TGTGCCAGCAGCCACAGGGGGACCTACGAGCAGTACTTC. It specifies CASSHRGTYEQYF.

CDR3 sequence: CATSDSGLPYNEQFF. The DNA for the CDR3 is TGTGCCACCAGTGATTCGGGACTGCCCTACAATGAGCAGTTCTTC. This chain uses TRBV24-1 with TRBJ2-1; a possible D gene is TRBD2 (6 bases). Deletions cut 2 bases from V and 2 bases from J, with 9 bases between. Germline CDR1 KGHDR, CDR2 SFDVKD. This CDR3 is built from 15 residues.

The chain uses TRBV18 and TRBJ2-4; a weak D match, TRBD1 (7 bases). Germline values: CDR1 KGHSH, CDR2 LQKENI. Trimming took off 3 bases at V and 3 bases at J, with 18 bases between the two ends. This CDR3 has 17 residues. The CDR3 region has the DNA TGTGCCAGCTCACCTTACGCGGGGCAGGGGGACAAAAACATTCAGTACTTC. Encoded protein: CASSPYAGQGDKNIQYF.

The DNA for the CDR3 is TGTGCCAGTAGTGACAGGGGTACCTACAATGAGCAGTTCTTC. Residues: CASSDRGTYNEQFF. The chain employs TRBV19 and TRBJ2-1; 8 positions match TRBD1. Germline CDR1 and CDR2: LNHDA and SQIVND (reference sequence). The length of the CDR3 is 14 residues. V trimming: 5 bases; J trimming: 2 bases; junction bases outside the gene matches: 2.

This clone was found once. The chain joins TRBV5-4 to TRBJ2-5; D might be TRBD1 (5 bases). CDR1 and CDR2 from the germline V gene are SGHNT and YYREEE (reference sequence). This CDR3 region has 13 residues. Trimming left V 3 bases short and J 5 bases short, with 11 bases between. The CDR3 reads CASSSQGRETQYF. CDR3 coding DNA: TGTGCCAGCAGCTCTCAGGGTCGGGAGACCCAGTACTTC.

The chain joins TRBV6-5 to TRBJ1-4; D might be TRBD1 (6 bases). The germline V gene encodes CDR1 MNHEY and CDR2 SVGAGI. This CDR3 has 15 amino acids. V lost 7 bases and J lost 5, with 17 bases in between. CDR3 amino acids: CASKPGGAPNEKLFF. The DNA for the CDR3 is TGTGCCAGCAAACCGGGGGGGGCCCCGAATGAAAAACTGTTTTTT.

V and J are TRBV5-4 and TRBJ1-2; 10 bases are a match to TRBD1. J gave up 4 bases and V 4 bases, and 7 bases lay outside the gene matches. The length of the CDR3 is 15 residues. The germline CDR1 and CDR2 sequences are SGHNT and YYREEE (reference sequence). As DNA, the CDR3 is TGTGCCAGCAGCCTAGACAGGGGGCGCTCCTATGGCTACACCTTC. Residues: CASSLDRGRSYGYTF.

The CDR3 region has the DNA TGTGCCAGCAGTTTGGGTGGGACAGGGGGGAGGTACTTC. Protein product: CASSLGGTGGRYF. The J gene is TRBJ2-7, the V gene TRBV28; 11 bases line up with TRBD1. The trim removed 3 bases at V and 12 bases at J, leaving 7 bases unmatched. This CDR3 is built from 13 residues. The germline CDR1 and CDR2 sequences are MDHEN and SYDVKM.

The J gene is TRBJ2-3, the V gene TRBV18; 7 positions agree with TRBD2. The J segment lost 4 bases and the V segment lost 5 bases, leaving 12 bases of the junction unmatched. The CDR3 is 16 amino acids. From germline, CDR1 is KGHSH and CDR2 LQKENI. The CDR3 DNA reads as TGTGCCAGCTCATCGGGTACCCGTGGGAGGGCAGATACGCAGTATTTT. It is translated as CASSSGTRGRADTQYF.

The genes are TRBV4-2 and TRBJ2-2, with D possibly TRBD2 on 5 matching bases. Germline-derived CDR1 and CDR2 are LGHNA and YNFKEQ. The V end was cut by 0 bases, the J end by 5 bases, with 13 bases between. CDR3 length equals 16 residues. The CDR3 sequence: CASSQDALAKTGELFF. CDR3 DNA sequence: TGTGCCAGCAGCCAAGACGCTCTAGCAAAGACCGGGGAGCTGTTTTTT.

The chain employs TRBV18 and TRBJ2-5; 7 bases are a match to TRBD1. J gave up 4 bases and V 3 bases, and 5 bases lay outside the gene matches. Germline CDR1 and CDR2: KGHSH and LQKENI. The CDR3 length is 14 residues. The CDR3 DNA follows: TGTGCCAGCTCACCGGCAGGGGGTATAGAGACCCAGTACTTC. This translates into CASSPAGGIETQYF.

The CDR3 DNA reads as TGTGCCAGCTCACCAGCGCTATACGAGCAGTACTTC. It encodes CASSPALYEQYF. The V call is TRBV18, the J call TRBJ2-7; no definite D call. CDR1 is KGHSH, CDR2 LQKENI, per germline. V shed 2 bases and J shed 4 bases, with 6 bases lying between them. CDR3 size: 12 residues.

The gene calls are TRBV29-1 and TRBJ1-1; no clear D. Trimming pared 7 bases from V and 6 bases from J, leaving 18 bases between. Germline V gene sequence: CDR1 SQVTM, CDR2 ANQGSEA. There are 13 residues in the CDR3. CDR3 amino acids: CSDFGLTLSEAFF. The CDR3 DNA reads TGCAGCGATTTCGGACTAACTTTGTCTGAAGCTTTCTTT.

The rearrangement joins TRBV5-1 to TRBJ2-7; no reliable D call. CDR1 is SGHRS and CDR2 is YFSETQ in the germline V gene. The length of the CDR3 is 15 residues. V lost 2 bases and J lost 3, with 15 bases in between. The CDR3 loop reads CASSLDLGNIYEQYF. The CDR3, as DNA: TGCGCCAGCAGCTTAGATCTCGGAAACATCTACGAGCAGTACTTC.

The V gene is TRBV2, the J gene TRBJ2-6; 10 positions match TRBD2. The CDR3 runs 16 residues. The germline V gene has CDR1 SNHLY and CDR2 FYNNEI. Losses at the gene ends were 6 bases for V and 1 base for J; bases not matched to a gene: 3. The CDR3 DNA follows: TGTGCCAGCAGCGTTAGCGGGAGGTCTGGGGCCAACGTCCTGACTTTC. Its translation is CASSVSGRSGANVLTF.

The V gene is TRBV27, the J gene TRBJ1-1; possibly TRBD1 for D (5 bases). Germline loops: CDR1 MNHEY, CDR2 SMNVEV (reference sequence). The CDR3 consists of 14 residues. V lost 6 bases to trimming and J lost 4 bases, with 15 bases between them. CDR3 in amino acids: CASSPGLLSTEAFF. The CDR3 DNA follows: TGTGCCAGCAGCCCAGGGTTGCTAAGCACTGAAGCTTTCTTT.

The chain has TRBV6-5 and TRBJ2-5; tentative D call: TRBD2 (6 bases). The CDR3 is 14 residues long. V shed 7 bases and J shed 4 bases, with 16 bases lying between them. The V gene's germline CDR1 is MNHEY and CDR2 SVGAGI. CDR3 bases: TGTGCCAGCAAAGCCCCCGCGGGACGAGAGACCCAGTACTTC. It yields the protein CASKAPAGRETQYF.

The chain uses TRBV6-2 or TRBV6-3 and TRBJ2-7; 10 bases are a match to TRBD2. CDR1 and CDR2 from the germline V gene are MNHEY and SVGEGT. V trimming: 10 bases; J trimming: 0 bases; junction bases outside the gene matches: 15. This CDR3 spans 17 amino acids. The CDR3, as DNA: TGTGCCACGAGCCCGGGACTGAGGACTAGCGGCTCCTACGAGCAGTACTTC. It codes for CATSPGLRTSGSYEQYF.

V gene TRBV19 combines with J gene TRBJ2-1, with D possibly matching TRBD1 (5 bases). Germline V gene lookup returns CDR1 LNHDA and CDR2 SQIVND (reference sequence). This CDR3 spans 18 amino acids. The germline V and J ends were trimmed by 2 bases and 0 bases, with 17 bases remaining between them. CDR3 nucleotide sequence: TGTGCCAGTAGTATAAGTGGCAGGGTTTTTTTCTCCTACAATGAGCAGTTCTTC. Translated, it gives CASSISGRVFFSYNEQFF.

In its sample, this clone was seen once. The chain couples TRBV5-4 to TRBJ1-5; the D gene is possibly TRBD1 (5 bases). The CDR3 length is 16 residues. Trimming removed 4 bases at V and 3 bases at J, with 17 bases between. CDR1 is SGHNT, CDR2 YYREEE, per germline (reference sequence). CDR3 DNA: TGTGCCAGCAGCCAGATCGTCAGGGCTAACAATCAGCCCCAGCATTTT. This translates into CASSQIVRANNQPQHF.

The gene calls are TRBV6-6 and TRBJ2-1; TRBD1 aligns across 7 bases. The J segment lost 2 bases and the V segment lost 5 bases, leaving 12 bases of the junction unmatched. The germline gives CDR1 MNHNY, CDR2 SVGAGI (reference sequence). The CDR3 runs 17 residues. The CDR3 region is CASSPPPGQPPYNEQFF. The CDR3, as DNA: TGTGCCAGCAGTCCCCCCCCGGGACAGCCACCCTACAATGAGCAGTTCTTC.

The chain has TRBV13 and TRBJ2-3; D not certain. Trimming pared 4 bases from V and 0 bases from J, leaving 5 bases between. The CDR3 has 13 residues. Germline V lookup: CDR1 PRHDT, CDR2 FYEKMQ (reference sequence). The CDR3 DNA reads as TGTGCCAGCAGCTCATCAAGCACAGATACGCAGTATTTT. It translates to CASSSSSTDTQYF.